Listed here are 32 T cell receptor beta chains from one sample, sequenced in a study of cytomegalovirus exposure and HLA in healthy donors. Profiled with immunoSEQ multiplex PCR; TCRdb holds only in-frame clones, not every one. This repertoire shows roughly 120,000 clones, around 94% found once; its top ten account for approximately 1.2%. Sequenced material: PBMCs. The receptors here all came from a woman aged 18-29 years in good health and CMV-seronegative.

V and J are TRBV6-5 and TRBJ1-6, with unresolved D. Trimming took off 5 bases at V and 7 bases at J, with 15 bases between the two ends. CDR1 is MNHEY, CDR2 SVGAGI, per germline. There are 15 residues in the CDR3. In DNA, the CDR3 is TGTGCCAGCAGTCCCCTGAGGGCTACCAATTCACCCCTCCACTTT. It specifies CASSPLRATNSPLHF.

The chain has TRBV18 and TRBJ1-5; D remains ambiguous. V gave up 5 bases and J gave up 9 bases, with 17 bases separating them. Germline loops: CDR1 KGHSH, CDR2 LQKENI. CDR3 length: 14 amino acids. The CDR3: CASSSGPGEAPQHF. The CDR3 nucleotides read TGTGCCAGCTCATCAGGACCCGGGGAGGCGCCCCAGCATTTT.

The rearrangement uses TRBV19 and TRBJ1-5; TRBD1 might be the D (5 bases). The CDR3 sequence is 15 residues long. Per the germline V gene, CDR1 is LNHDA and CDR2 is SQIVND (reference sequence). V dropped 4 bases and J dropped 3 bases, with 13 bases sitting between them. CDR3 loop: CASSTDQGINQPQHF. The CDR3 DNA is TGTGCCAGTAGTACGGACCAGGGAATCAATCAGCCCCAGCATTTT.

The gene calls are TRBV7-9 and TRBJ2-3; a possible D gene is TRBD1 (6 bases). The length of the CDR3 is 15 residues. Trimming shortened V by 2 bases and J by 6 bases, and 15 bases separated the two germline ends. CDR1 is SEHNR and CDR2 is FQNEAQ in the germline V gene (reference sequence). The CDR3 nucleotides read TGTGCCAGCAGCTTAAACGGGCAGGGGTTGGATACGCAGTATTTT. It is translated as CASSLNGQGLDTQYF.

This clone was observed once. The rearrangement links TRBV6-1 to TRBJ1-1, with D possibly being TRBD1 (6 bases). The V gene lost 3 bases and the J gene lost 2 bases, with 19 bases spanning the gap. Germline assignment: CDR1 MNHNS and CDR2 SASEGT. CDR3 length: 17 residues. The CDR3 nucleotides are TGTGCCAGCAGTGAGGGTTGGCCCCAGGGGCACAACACTGAAGCTTTCTTT. This codes for CASSEGWPQGHNTEAFF.

The chain joins TRBV18 to TRBJ1-2, with D possibly matching TRBD1 (6 bases). Germline V CDR1 and CDR2: KGHSH, LQKENI. V was cut by 6 bases and J by 6 bases, with 17 bases left in between. This CDR3 has 14 amino acids. The CDR3 region has the DNA TGTGCCAGCTCCAACAGGGACACAGCGCATGGCTACACCTTC. Its translation is CASSNRDTAHGYTF.

This chain connects TRBV6-5 to TRBJ1-1, with D possibly matching TRBD1 (6 bases). The CDR3 has 14 amino acids. Germline V lookup: CDR1 MNHEY, CDR2 SVGAGI. V was trimmed by 7 bases and J by 5 bases, leaving 17 bases between them. The CDR3 here is CASKETGSRTEAFF. The CDR3 nucleotides read TGTGCCAGCAAAGAAACAGGGTCACGGACTGAAGCTTTCTTT.

V usage is TRBV7-9 and J usage is TRBJ2-3; 8 nucleotides agree with TRBD1. Germline-derived CDR1 and CDR2 are SEHNR and FQNEAQ (reference sequence). The CDR3 is 15 residues long. The trim removed 5 bases at V and 5 bases at J, leaving 9 bases unmatched. The CDR3 DNA reads as TGTGCCAGCAGCACCACCGGGACAGGAGAAGATACGCAGTATTTT. Amino acid sequence: CASSTTGTGEDTQYF. Together with reference TRBV7-9 and TRBJ2-3, the CDR3 gives the full variable domain: DTGVSQNPRHKITKRGQNVTFRCDPISEHNRLYWYRQTLGQGPEFLTYFQNEAQLEKSRLLSDRFSAERPKGSFSTLEIQRTEQGDSAMYLCASSTTGTGEDTQYFGPGTRLTVL.

The CDR3 sequence: CASSEEGQGGSPQYF. In nucleotides, the CDR3 is TGTGCCAGCAGTGAAGAGGGACAGGGCGGGTCGCCCCAGTACTTC. The chain combines TRBV6-1 with TRBJ2-5; 9 bases fit TRBD1. This CDR3 has 15 amino acids. With V trimmed by 1 base and J by 9 bases, 9 bases remained unmatched. The germline CDR1 and CDR2 sequences are MNHNS and SASEGT.

The chain recombines TRBV6-1 with TRBJ1-5, with D unclear. V dropped 7 bases and J dropped 3 bases, with 13 bases sitting between them. Germline CDR1 reads MNHNS; CDR2 reads SASEGT. The CDR3 is 14 residues long. CDR3 in amino acids: CASMLLFANQPQHF. The CDR3 nucleotides read TGTGCCAGCATGTTACTTTTCGCCAATCAGCCCCAGCATTTT.

The J gene is TRBJ2-3, the V gene TRBV7-3; D gene uncertain. The CDR3 runs to 13 residues. Trimming pared 3 bases from V and 3 bases from J, leaving 7 bases between. Germline CDR1 and CDR2: SGHTA and FQGTGA. CDR3 region: CASSLMETDTQYF. CDR3 nucleotide sequence: TGTGCCAGCAGCTTGATGGAGACAGATACGCAGTATTTT.

This chain uses TRBV28 with TRBJ2-1, with 7 bases that match TRBD2. Germline V gives CDR1 MDHEN, CDR2 SYDVKM. With V trimmed by 6 bases and J by 0 bases, 5 bases remained unmatched. The CDR3 consists of 15 residues. The CDR3 loop reads CASSPSGSSYNEQFF. The CDR3 coding sequence is TGTGCCAGCAGCCCTAGCGGAAGCTCCTACAATGAGCAGTTCTTC.

V usage is TRBV28 and J usage is TRBJ1-2; D is possibly TRBD1 (5 bases). Germline CDR1 is MDHEN and CDR2 is SYDVKM. The CDR3 contains 14 residues. The V gene lost 3 bases and the J gene lost 6 bases, with 14 bases spanning the gap. This CDR3 reads CASSFLGQGDGYTF. CDR3 DNA sequence: TGTGCCAGCAGTTTTTTGGGCCAGGGCGATGGCTACACCTTC.

The CDR3 here is CASTGDSPYNSPLHF. In DNA form, the CDR3 reads TGTGCCAGCACCGGGGACAGTCCCTATAATTCACCCCTCCACTTT. The chain uses TRBV6-5 and TRBJ1-6, with 7 nucleotides matching TRBD1. J gave up 2 bases and V 7 bases, and 5 bases lay outside the gene matches. CDR1 is MNHEY and CDR2 is SVGAGI in the germline V gene. The CDR3 spans 15 residues.

A single count supports this clone. The gene calls are TRBV2 and TRBJ2-3; TRBD2 agrees at 10 bases. V trimming: 8 bases; J trimming: 1 base; junction bases outside the gene matches: 6. CDR1 and CDR2 (germline): SNHLY, FYNNEI. The CDR3 extends over 15 amino acids. CDR3 protein: CASCRLAGGTDTQYF. CDR3 coding DNA: TGTGCCAGCTGCCGGCTAGCGGGGGGCACAGATACGCAGTATTTT.

This sequence joins TRBV28 and TRBJ1-5; 7 nucleotides align to TRBD1. The CDR3 length is 14 residues. Looked up from germline, CDR1 is MDHEN and CDR2 is SYDVKM. Trimming cost V 1 base and J 4 bases; bases outside gene matches: 1. The CDR3 DNA reads TGTGCCAGCAGTTTATCGGACAGGAATCAGCCCCAGCATTTT. Protein product: CASSLSDRNQPQHF. The variable domain in full, completed from reference TRBV28 and TRBJ1-5, reads DVKVTQSSRYLVKRTGEKVFLECVQDMDHENMFWYRQDPGLGLRLIYFSYDVKMKEKGDIPEGYSVSREKKERFSLILESASTNQTSMYLCASSLSDRNQPQHFGDGTRLSIL.

V gene TRBV7-9 combines with J gene TRBJ1-5, with 8 bases matching TRBD1. There are 16 residues in the CDR3. V lost 5 bases and J lost 3; bases outside the gene matches: 9. Germline V CDR1 and CDR2: SEHNR, FQNEAQ (reference sequence). Written as DNA, the CDR3 is TGTGCCAGCAGCCTCTGGACAGGGCAGATCAATCAGCCCCAGCATTTT. Amino acid sequence: CASSLWTGQINQPQHF.

The chain couples TRBV5-8 to TRBJ2-2; D unclear. V was trimmed by 4 bases and J by 8 bases, leaving 21 bases between them. The CDR3 runs 16 residues. The germline CDR1 and CDR2 sequences are SGHTS and YDEGEE. The CDR3 nucleotides are TGTGCCAGCAGCCCAGAGGCGAGAACTATTGGAGGGGAGCTGTTTTTT. Residues: CASSPEARTIGGELFF.

This CDR3 reads CATSKGGNTEAFF. For the CDR3, the DNA is TGTGCCACGTCGAAGGGAGGCAACACTGAAGCTTTCTTT. The gene calls are TRBV28 and TRBJ1-1; D is undetermined. In germline, CDR1 is MDHEN, CDR2 SYDVKM. The CDR3 contains 13 residues. Trimming shortened V by 10 bases and J by 2 bases, and 14 bases separated the two germline ends.

V is TRBV4-1 and J is TRBJ2-3; 9 bases line up with TRBD1. The length of the CDR3 is 16 residues. CDR1 is MGHRA, CDR2 YSYEKL, per germline. Trimming removed 0 bases from V and 1 base from J; junction bases left unmatched: 2. Here the CDR3 DNA reads TGCGCCAGCAGCCAAGAGCGGGACAGGGGCACAGATACGCAGTATTTT. It codes for CASSQERDRGTDTQYF.

The rearrangement links TRBV7-9 to TRBJ1-5; D call uncertain. The germline V and J ends were trimmed by 5 bases and 5 bases, with 13 bases remaining between them. CDR3 length: 14 amino acids. Germline CDR1 and CDR2: SEHNR and FQNEAQ (reference sequence). DNA for the CDR3: TGTGCCAGCAGCCCGGTCACAGTTGATCAGCCCCAGCATTTT. As protein: CASSPVTVDQPQHF. Using reference TRBV7-9 and TRBJ1-5 for the parts outside the CDR3, the full variable domain is DTGVSQNPRHKITKRGQNVTFRCDPISEHNRLYWYRQTLGQGPEFLTYFQNEAQLEKSRLLSDRFSAERPKGSFSTLEIQRTEQGDSAMYLCASSPVTVDQPQHFGDGTRLSIL.

This rearrangement joins TRBV5-5 to TRBJ1-5, with 10 positions matching TRBD1. CDR3 length: 15 amino acids. The junction had 4 bases not matched to a gene; V was cut back by 2 bases and J by 5 bases. Germline CDR1 is SGHKS and CDR2 is YYEKEE (reference sequence). CDR3 nucleotides: TGTGCCAGCAGCTTAGGGACAGGGGTAGATCAGCCCCAGCATTTT. It encodes CASSLGTGVDQPQHF.

About this clone: The junction and the germline gene differ at one end; a read error may be behind it. V and J are TRBV7-3 and TRBJ2-3, with 8 nucleotides matching TRBD2. Germline V gene data show CDR1 as SGHTA and CDR2 as FQGTGA. This CDR3 is built from 13 residues. CDR3 protein: CASSSGGGDTQYF. CDR3 DNA: TGTGCCAGCAGCTCGGGGGGGGGAGATACACAGTATTTT. Full variable domain (rest looked up from reference TRBV7-3 and TRBJ2-3): GAGVSQTPSNKVTEKGKYVELRCDPISGHTALYWYRQSLGQGPEFLIYFQGTGAADDSGLPNDRFFAVRPEGSVSTLKIQRTERGDSAVYLCASSSGGGDTQYFGPGTRLTVL.

In this sample, this clone turned up once. The chain employs TRBV5-1 and TRBJ2-3; TRBD2 aligns across 7 bases. V lost 4 bases, J lost 4 bases, and 9 bases stayed unmatched. The length of the CDR3 is 15 residues. Germline V CDR1 and CDR2: SGHRS, YFSETQ. CDR3 in amino acids: CASSGLGSTSDTQYF. CDR3 coding DNA: TGCGCCAGCAGCGGACTAGGGTCGACCTCAGATACGCAGTATTTT.

The V call is TRBV14, the J call TRBJ2-2; D is undetermined. Looked up from germline, CDR1 is SGHDN and CDR2 is FVKESK. Trimming took 2 bases from V and 4 from J, leaving 8 bases between them. The CDR3 is 14 residues long. CDR3 DNA sequence: TGTGCCAGCAGCCAACTACAGATCACCGGGGAGCTGTTTTTT. It codes for CASSQLQITGELFF. Together with reference TRBV14 and TRBJ2-2, the CDR3 gives the full variable domain: EAGVTQFPSHSVIEKGQTVTLRCDPISGHDNLYWYRRVMGKEIKFLLHFVKESKQDESGMPNNRFLAERTGGTYSTLKVQPAELEDSGVYFCASSQLQITGELFFGEGSRLTVL.

This clone was counted a single time. This chain links TRBV4-1 with TRBJ1-2; D is ambiguous. Germline V gene sequence: CDR1 MGHRA, CDR2 YSYEKL. The CDR3 length is 13 residues. V dropped 0 bases and J dropped 4 bases, with 6 bases sitting between them. The CDR3 spells CASSQDIGYGYTF. In DNA, the CDR3 is TGCGCCAGCAGCCAAGATATCGGCTATGGCTACACCTTC.

This chain joins TRBV4-1 and TRBJ2-2, with 8 bases identical to TRBD2. Trimming at V came to 3 bases and at J to 3 bases, leaving 0 bases not matched to a gene. Germline lookup yields CDR1 MGHRA and CDR2 YSYEKL. This CDR3 is 14 amino acids long. The CDR3 DNA reads TGCGCCAGCAGCCACGGGGGGGACACCGGGGAGCTGTTTTTT. Amino acids: CASSHGGDTGELFF.

V usage is TRBV5-1 and J usage is TRBJ2-7, with 7 bases that match TRBD2. Germline V gene data show CDR1 as SGHRS and CDR2 as YFSETQ. Trimming cost V 0 bases and J 7 bases; bases outside gene matches: 10. CDR3 size: 15 residues. The CDR3 spells CASSLEAGPSREQYF. For the CDR3, the DNA is TGCGCCAGCAGCTTGGAAGCGGGACCATCCCGGGAGCAGTACTTC. Full variable domain (missing parts from reference TRBV5-1 and TRBJ2-7): KAGVTQTPRYLIKTRGQQVTLSCSPISGHRSVSWYQQTPGQGLQFLFEYFSETQRNKGNFPGRFSGRQFSNSRSEMNVSTLELGDSALYLCASSLEAGPSREQYFGPGTRLTVT.

The rearrangement links TRBV14 to TRBJ1-2; D is uncertain. Trimming cost V 0 bases and J 0 bases, with 8 bases left between them. Germline CDR1 reads SGHDN; CDR2 reads FVKESK. The CDR3 runs 15 residues. The CDR3: CASSQDEGANYGYTF. The CDR3 region has the DNA TGTGCCAGCAGCCAAGACGAAGGAGCTAACTATGGCTACACCTTC.

This chain joins TRBV7-2 and TRBJ1-2, with D tentatively TRBD1 (5 bases). V gave up 1 base and J gave up 8 bases, with 14 bases separating them. The V gene's germline CDR1 is SGHTA and CDR2 FQGNSA. The CDR3 spans 14 residues. The CDR3 bases are TGTGCCAGCAGCTTAGACAGGAACTCTAAGGGCTACACCTTC. It is translated as CASSLDRNSKGYTF.

The chain carries TRBV6-1 and TRBJ2-1; 8 nucleotides align to TRBD1. This CDR3 contains 15 residues. The V gene end was trimmed by 2 bases and the J gene end by 0 bases; junction bases not matched to a gene: 0. Germline V gene data show CDR1 as MNHNS and CDR2 as SASEGT. CDR3 sequence reads: CASSEQGASYNEQFF. The DNA for the CDR3 is TGTGCCAGCAGTGAACAGGGGGCCTCCTACAATGAGCAGTTCTTC.

This chain connects TRBV7-3 to TRBJ2-1; 9 bases match TRBD2. The length of the CDR3 is 15 residues. Germline V gene lookup returns CDR1 SGHTA and CDR2 FQGTGA. V gave up 4 bases and J gave up 6 bases; unmatched junction bases: 7. CDR3 sequence reads: CASSSGLAPVNEQFF. Here the CDR3 DNA reads TGTGCCAGCAGCTCCGGACTAGCGCCCGTCAATGAGCAGTTCTTC.